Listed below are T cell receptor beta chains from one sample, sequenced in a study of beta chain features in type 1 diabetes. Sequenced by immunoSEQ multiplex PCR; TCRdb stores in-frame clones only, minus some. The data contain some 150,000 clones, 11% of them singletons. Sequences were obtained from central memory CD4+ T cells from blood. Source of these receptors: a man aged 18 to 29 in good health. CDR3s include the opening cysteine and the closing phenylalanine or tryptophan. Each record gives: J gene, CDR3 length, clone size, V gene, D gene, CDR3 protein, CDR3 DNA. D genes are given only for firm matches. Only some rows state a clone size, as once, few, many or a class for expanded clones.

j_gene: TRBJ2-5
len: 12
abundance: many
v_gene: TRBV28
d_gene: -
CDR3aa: CASSSPKLGQYF
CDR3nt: TGTGCCAGCAGTTCTCCTAAGCTGGGCCAGTACTTC

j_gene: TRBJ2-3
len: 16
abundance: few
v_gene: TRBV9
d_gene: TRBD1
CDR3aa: CASSPAAGGYTDTQYF
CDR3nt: TGTGCCAGCAGCCCCGCCGCAGGGGGATACACAGATACGCAGTATTTT

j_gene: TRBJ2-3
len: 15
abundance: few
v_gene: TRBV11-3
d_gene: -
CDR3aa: CASSSLEGSADTQYF
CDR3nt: TGTGCCAGCAGCTCACTGGAGGGGTCTGCAGATACGCAGTATTTT

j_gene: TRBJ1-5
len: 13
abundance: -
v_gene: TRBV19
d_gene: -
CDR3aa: CASIGNYNQPQHF
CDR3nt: TGTGCCAGTATCGGGAATTACAATCAGCCCCAGCATTTT

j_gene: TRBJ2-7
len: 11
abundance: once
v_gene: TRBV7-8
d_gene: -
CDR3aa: CASRLSGLQYF
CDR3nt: TGTGCCAGCCGCCTTTCGGGACTTCAGTACTTC

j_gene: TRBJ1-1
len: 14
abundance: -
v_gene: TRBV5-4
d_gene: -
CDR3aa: CASSLGGQNTEAFF
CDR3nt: TGTGCCAGCAGCTTGGGGGGCCAGAACACTGAAGCTTTCTTT

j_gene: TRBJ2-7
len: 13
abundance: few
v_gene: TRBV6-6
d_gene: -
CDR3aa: CASSRQPIYEQYF
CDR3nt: TGTGCCAGCAGTCGACAGCCGATCTACGAGCAGTACTTC

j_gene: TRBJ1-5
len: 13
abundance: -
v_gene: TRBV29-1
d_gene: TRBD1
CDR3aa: CSVTGESNQPQHF
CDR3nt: TGCAGCGTTACAGGGGAAAGCAATCAGCCCCAGCATTTT

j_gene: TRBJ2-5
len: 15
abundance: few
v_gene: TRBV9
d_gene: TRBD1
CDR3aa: CASSVSGQREGTQYF
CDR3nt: TGTGCCAGCAGCGTCTCGGGACAGAGAGAGGGGACCCAGTACTTC

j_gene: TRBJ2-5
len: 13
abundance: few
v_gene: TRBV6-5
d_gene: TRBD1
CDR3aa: CASRTGDQETQYF
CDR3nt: TGTGCCAGCAGGACAGGGGACCAAGAGACCCAGTACTTC

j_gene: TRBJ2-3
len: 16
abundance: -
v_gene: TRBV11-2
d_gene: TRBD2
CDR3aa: CASSKGTSGPTDTQYF
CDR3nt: TGTGCCAGCAGCAAGGGGACTAGCGGACCCACAGATACGCAGTATTTT

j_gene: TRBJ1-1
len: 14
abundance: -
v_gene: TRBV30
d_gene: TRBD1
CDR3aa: CAWVVGQGWTEAFF
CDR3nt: TGTGCCTGGGTGGTGGGACAGGGATGGACTGAAGCTTTCTTT

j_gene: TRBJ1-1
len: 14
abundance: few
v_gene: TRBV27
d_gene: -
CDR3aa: CASSNRDRGAEAFF
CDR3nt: TGTGCCAGCAGTAACCGGGATCGAGGCGCTGAAGCTTTCTTT

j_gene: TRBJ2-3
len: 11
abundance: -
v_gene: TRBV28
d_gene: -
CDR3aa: CASSSWDTQYF
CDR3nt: TGTGCCAGCAGCTCCTGGGATACGCAGTATTTT

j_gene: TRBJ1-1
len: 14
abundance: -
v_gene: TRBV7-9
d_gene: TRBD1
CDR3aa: CASSGTGGSAEAFF
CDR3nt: TGTGCCAGCAGCGGGACAGGGGGCAGCGCTGAAGCTTTCTTT

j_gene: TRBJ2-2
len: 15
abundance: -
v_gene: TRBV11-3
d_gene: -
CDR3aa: CASSLAAGITGELFF
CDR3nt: TGTGCCAGCAGCTTAGCGGCAGGGATAACCGGGGAGCTGTTTTTT

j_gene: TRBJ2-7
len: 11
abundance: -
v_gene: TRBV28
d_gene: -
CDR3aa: CASSPNHEQYF
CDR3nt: TGTGCCAGCAGTCCTAACCACGAGCAGTACTTC

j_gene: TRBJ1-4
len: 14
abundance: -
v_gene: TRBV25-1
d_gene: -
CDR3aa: CASRDDWSREKLFF
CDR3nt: TGTGCCAGCAGGGACGACTGGAGTCGTGAAAAACTGTTTTTT

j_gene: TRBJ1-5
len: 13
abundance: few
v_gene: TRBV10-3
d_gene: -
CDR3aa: CATRRGENQPQHF
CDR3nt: TGTGCCACAAGGCGGGGTGAAAATCAGCCCCAGCATTTT

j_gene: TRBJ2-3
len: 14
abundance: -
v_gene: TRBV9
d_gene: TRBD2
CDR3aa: CASNSGGGTDTQYF
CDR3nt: TGTGCCAGCAATAGCGGGGGTGGCACAGATACGCAGTATTTT

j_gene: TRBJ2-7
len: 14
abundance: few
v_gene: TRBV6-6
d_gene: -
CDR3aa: CASTADGRALEQYF
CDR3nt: TGTGCCAGCACCGCCGACGGAAGGGCCCTCGAGCAGTACTTC

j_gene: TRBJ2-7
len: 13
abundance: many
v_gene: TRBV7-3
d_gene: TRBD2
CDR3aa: CASSFTSVGEQYF
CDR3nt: TGTGCCAGCAGCTTCACTAGCGTCGGCGAGCAGTACTTC

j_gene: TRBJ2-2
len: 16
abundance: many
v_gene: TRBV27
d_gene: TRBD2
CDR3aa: CASSPREAGNTGELFF
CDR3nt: TGTGCCAGCAGTCCACGGGAGGCAGGCAACACCGGGGAGCTGTTTTTT

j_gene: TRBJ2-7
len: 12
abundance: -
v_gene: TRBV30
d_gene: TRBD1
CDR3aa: CAWSRQGAPQYF
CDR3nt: TGTGCCTGGAGTCGTCAGGGGGCTCCTCAGTACTTC

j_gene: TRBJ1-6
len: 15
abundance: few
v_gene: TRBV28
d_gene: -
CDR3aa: CASSSQGIGNSPLHF
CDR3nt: TGTGCCAGCAGTTCCCAGGGGATCGGGAATTCACCCCTCCACTTT

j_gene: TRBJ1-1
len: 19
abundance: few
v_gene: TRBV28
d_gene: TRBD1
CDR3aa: CASSLLSLGDRRRSTEAFF
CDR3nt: TGTGCCAGCAGTTTACTATCTCTAGGGGACAGGCGAAGGAGCACTGAAGCTTTCTTT

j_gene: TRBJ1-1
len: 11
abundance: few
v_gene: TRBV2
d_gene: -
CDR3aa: CASTRLTEAFF
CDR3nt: TGTGCCAGCACACGGCTGACTGAAGCTTTCTTT

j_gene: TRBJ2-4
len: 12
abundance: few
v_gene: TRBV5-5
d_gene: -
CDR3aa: CASSSDSNIQYF
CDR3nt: TGTGCCAGCAGCTCGGACAGTAACATTCAGTACTTC

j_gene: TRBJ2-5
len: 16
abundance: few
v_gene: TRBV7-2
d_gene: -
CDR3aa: CASSPMTRGARETQYF
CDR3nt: TGTGCCAGCAGCCCTATGACTAGAGGAGCGCGGGAGACCCAGTACTTC

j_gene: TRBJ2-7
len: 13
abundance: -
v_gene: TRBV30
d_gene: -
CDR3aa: CAWSVRGSYEQYF
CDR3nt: TGTGCCTGGAGTGTACGGGGCTCCTACGAGCAGTACTTC

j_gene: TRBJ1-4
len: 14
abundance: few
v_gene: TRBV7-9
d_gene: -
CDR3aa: CASSTGTQNEKLFF
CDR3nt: TGTGCCAGCAGTACCGGGACACAGAATGAAAAACTGTTTTTT

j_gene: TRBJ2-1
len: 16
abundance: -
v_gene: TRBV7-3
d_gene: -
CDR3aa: CASSLRIKSSYNEQFF
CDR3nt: TGTGCCAGCAGCTTAAGGATTAAGAGCTCCTACAATGAGCAGTTCTTC

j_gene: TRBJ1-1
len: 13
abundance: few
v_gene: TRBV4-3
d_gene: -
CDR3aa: CASSQVANTEAFF
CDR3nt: TGCGCCAGCAGCCAAGTTGCGAACACTGAAGCTTTCTTT

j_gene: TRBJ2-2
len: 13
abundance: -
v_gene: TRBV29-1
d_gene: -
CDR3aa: CSVQTGDTGELFF
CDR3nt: TGCAGCGTTCAAACCGGGGACACCGGGGAGCTGTTTTTT

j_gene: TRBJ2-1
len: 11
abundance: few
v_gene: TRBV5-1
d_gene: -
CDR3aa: CASSLETEQFF
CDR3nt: TGCGCCAGCAGCTTGGAGACAGAGCAGTTCTTC

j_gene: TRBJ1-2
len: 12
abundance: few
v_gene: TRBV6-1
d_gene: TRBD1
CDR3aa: CASRAGTVGYTF
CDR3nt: TGTGCCAGCAGAGCCGGGACAGTAGGCTACACCTTC

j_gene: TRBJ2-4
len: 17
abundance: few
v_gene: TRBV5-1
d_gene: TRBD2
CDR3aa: CASSPRLAGEAKNIQYF
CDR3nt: TGCGCCAGCAGCCCCCGACTAGCGGGGGAGGCCAAAAACATTCAGTACTTC

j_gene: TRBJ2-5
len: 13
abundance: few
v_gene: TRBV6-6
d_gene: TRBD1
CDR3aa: CASSQTGAKTQYF
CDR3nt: TGTGCCAGCAGCCAGACAGGGGCAAAGACCCAGTACTTC

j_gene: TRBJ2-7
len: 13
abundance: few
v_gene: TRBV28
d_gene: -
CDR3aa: CASSAGTPGEQYF
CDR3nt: TGTGCCAGCAGTGCGGGGACACCGGGCGAGCAGTACTTC